The source of this TCR beta chain is a study of cytomegalovirus exposure and HLA in healthy donors. V dropped 4 bases and J dropped 1 base, with 16 bases sitting between them. Germline-derived CDR1 and CDR2 are MNHNS and SASEGT. This CDR3 is built from 16 residues. As concerns this clone: Its antigen is unknown.

The study ran its PCR with 60 Vbeta and 13 Jbeta primers. TCRdb's copy holds only in-frame clones and misses some; the assay was immunoSEQ multiplex PCR. Seen here are 150,000 to 200,000 clones, nearly 80% observed once, and the top ten hold more than 0.75%. Points from the study as a whole: Despite most TCR sequences being rare, some public TCRs occurred in many donors. Reported findings show TCR beta sequences accurately forecast HLA-A and HLA-B alleles in most subjects.

The V and J genes are TRBV6-1 and TRBJ1-1, with D possibly matching TRBD1 (6 bases). Input material: PBMCs. The TCR originated in a woman aged 45-65 years in good health and CMV-seropositive. The CDR3 sequence: CASSVGQFGRNTEAFF. The CDR3, as DNA: TGTGCCAGCAGTGTGGGACAATTCGGCAGGAACACTGAAGCTTTCTTT.